This TCR beta chain was observed in a study of T cells after yellow fever vaccination. Findings of the study overall: The study re-detected most primary-vaccination clones after the booster (around 96% CD4, approximately 87% CD8). Overall, a small share of clonotypes was seen in both CD4 and CD8 compartments.

The sample holds a few counts of this clonotype. Its antigen remains unidentified. The CDR3 covers 13 residues. V was shortened by 2 bases and J by 3 bases, with 8 bases between the two germline ends. Germline CDR1 is GTSNPN and CDR2 is SVGIG (reference sequence). TCRdb ran MiXCR on the 5' RACE reads and lists one entry per CDR3 protein. The sample yields some 320,000 distinct CDR3 sequences, over 8% seen once. The chain links TRBV30 to TRBJ1-5, with D possibly being TRBD1 (5 bases). The material was PBMCs, obtained on the day of the first yellow fever vaccination. This clonotype was sampled from a man aged 18 to 29 who received the YFV17D yellow fever vaccine. CDR3 residues: CAWSTRANQPQHF. In DNA form, the CDR3 reads TGTGCCTGGAGTACCAGGGCCAATCAGCCCCAGCATTTT.